This TCR beta chain was sequenced during a study of OX40 agonist ivuxolimab in advanced cancers. Study in general: Ivuxolimab, which patients received intravenously every 2 weeks, was dosed at 0.01 to 10 mg/kg. Patients enrolled in dose escalation were diagnosed with hepatocellular carcinoma, melanoma, renal cell or head and neck cancer.

Study-wide points: Both CD4+ and CD8+ T cell populations in blood had undergone clonal expansion by week 6 at 0.1 to 3.0 mg/kg.

Patients were excluded for autoimmune disease history or systemic immunosuppression. Here immunoSEQ multiplex PCR was the method, and the copy in TCRdb shows in-frame clones only, minus some. The data hold 65,000 to 90,000 clones, with 70% to 90% observed a single time. Looked up from germline, CDR1 is MNHEY and CDR2 is SVGAGI. The V end was cut by 3 bases, the J end by 6 bases, with 18 bases between. This CDR3 region has 15 residues. To note about this clone: Its antigen is as yet unknown.

The material sequenced was CD4+ or CD8+ T cells sorted from blood, taken in a trial of the OX40 agonist ivuxolimab. The receptor was isolated from an adult with an advanced solid tumor such as melanoma, head and neck, liver or kidney cancer. This chain links TRBV6-5 with TRBJ2-7; perhaps D is TRBD1 or TRBD2 (5 bases each). As DNA, the CDR3 is TGTGCCAGCAGTTATCAGGCAGCCGGGACGGGCGAGCAGTACTTC. Translating gives CASSYQAAGTGEQYF.